A single sample is the source of the 7 T cell receptor beta chains below, sequenced in a study of T cell repertoires in cytomegalovirus infection. MiXCR was run by TCRdb on the reads, yielding one entry per CDR3 protein. This repertoire shows about 52,000 distinct CDR3 sequences, around 20% found once; its top ten account for over 75%. No antigens are known for them. The sample was CD8+ T cells from cultured PBMCs, taken from culture after CMV antigen stimulation. These receptor sequences come from a human donor in good health (CMV status not recorded). Some clones in this sample may be carry-over from other donors' samples.

The table lists this clonotype with a few counts. V usage is TRBV10-3 and J usage is TRBJ2-1; TRBD1 is a possible D gene (6 bases). V was clipped by 3 bases and J by 7 bases, with 7 bases between them. The CDR3 totals 12 residues. CDR1 ENHRY and CDR2 SYGVKD come from the germline V gene. The CDR3 DNA is TGTGCCATCAGTGACACAGGGAATGAGCAGTTCTTC. Protein: CAISDTGNEQFF.

V gene TRBV10-2 combines with J gene TRBJ2-7, with 8 positions matching TRBD2. Germline V gene data show CDR1 as WSHSY and CDR2 as SAAADI. V lost 5 bases, J lost 1 base, and 7 bases stayed unmatched. This CDR3 spans 15 amino acids. CDR3 coding DNA: TGCGCCAGCAGTTTTGGGACTAGTCGTTCCTACGAGCAGTACTTC. Protein product: CASSFGTSRSYEQYF.

The chain recombines TRBV27 with TRBJ1-6; 10 bases line up with TRBD1. The trim removed 3 bases at V and 9 bases at J, leaving 5 bases unmatched. CDR1 and CDR2 (germline): MNHEY, SMNVEV (reference sequence). The CDR3 has 15 residues. The CDR3 DNA reads TGTGCCAGCAGTTTCGGACAGGGGGGGAGTTCACCCCTCCACTTT. It translates to CASSFGQGGSSPLHF.

Only a few counts were recorded for this clonotype. This chain connects TRBV19 to TRBJ1-5; no firm D call. Germline CDR1 is LNHDA and CDR2 is SQIVND (reference sequence). Trimming stripped 3 bases from V and 3 bases from J, with 12 bases between. The CDR3 runs to 15 residues. In DNA, the CDR3 is TGTGCCAGTAGTATGGAACGAATGACCAATCAGCCCCAGCATTTT. Translation gives CASSMERMTNQPQHF. The whole variable domain, filled in from reference TRBV19 and TRBJ1-5, reads DGGITQSPKYLFRKEGQNVTLSCEQNLNHDAMYWYRQDPGQGLRLIYYSQIVNDFQKGDIAEGYSVSREKKESFPLTVTSAQKNPTAFYLCASSMERMTNQPQHFGDGTRLSIL.

CDR3 nucleotides: TGTGCCAGCAGCCAAGAATCAGCTGGGACTGGGGACTACGAGCAGTACTTC. This codes for CASSQESAGTGDYEQYF. The chain links TRBV4-2 to TRBJ2-7, with D tentatively TRBD2 (6 bases). Trimming removed 0 bases from V and 3 bases from J, with 18 bases in between. CDR3 length equals 17 residues. Looked up from germline, CDR1 is LGHNA and CDR2 is YNFKEQ.

The chain links TRBV25-1 to TRBJ1-2; D gene ambiguous. Trimming shortened V by 5 bases and J by 7 bases, and 14 bases separated the two germline ends. CDR1 is MGHDK, CDR2 SYGVNS, per germline. The CDR3 loop spans 13 amino acids. CDR3 residues: CASSPGSRIGYTF. The CDR3 nucleotides read TGTGCCAGCAGTCCCGGCAGCCGTATTGGCTACACCTTC.

The chain carries TRBV27 and TRBJ1-1; D perhaps matches TRBD1 (6 bases). There are 14 residues in the CDR3. Looked up from germline, CDR1 is MNHEY and CDR2 is SMNVEV (reference sequence). Trimming took off 8 bases at V and 3 bases at J, with 16 bases between the two ends. CDR3 DNA sequence: TGTGCCAGCGGGGGCAATGGGGGGTACACTGAAGCTTTCTTT. As protein: CASGGNGGYTEAFF.